This entry concerns a single T cell receptor (beta chain). Its target is unknown. This sample was taken from a study of shared clonotypes between healthy human individuals. Findings and limits, study-wide: Naive CD4 clonotypes overlapped across a handful of donors at about 5%.

Donors were healthy HIV-negative adults without recently reported acute infections or vaccinations. The assay was immunoSEQ multiplex PCR, and TCRdb's table has in-frame clones only and misses some. The table includes 2 million to 2.5 million clones, about 94% detected once. CDR1 and CDR2 from the germline V gene are SGHTA and FQGNSA. The CDR3 has 14 amino acids. V lost 7 bases to trimming and J lost 3 bases, with 16 bases between them. The clonotype was recovered from a young man in good health. The specimen was naive CD4+ T cells sorted from blood. Subset: CD45RA+ positively selected. The chain employs TRBV7-2 and TRBJ2-7; the D call may be TRBD1 or TRBD2 (5 bases each). CDR3 region: CASILGVPYYEQYF. The CDR3 DNA is TGTGCCAGCATCCTGGGGGTCCCCTACTACGAGCAGTACTTC.